This is a list of T cell receptor beta chains from one sample in a study of blood T cell repertoires in COVID-19. Some clones are missing from TCRdb's copy, which holds only in-frame ones; the method was immunoSEQ multiplex PCR. The sample yields about 310,000 clones, about nine tenths seen once. The sample comprised peripheral blood. These TCRs come from a man aged 45 to 65 with active or convalescent COVID-19. Both conserved end residues are part of each CDR3. The order of the fields is V gene, J gene, clone size, D gene, CDR3 DNA, CDR3 protein. A D gene is named only where the DNA matches it firmly. Size is stated for part of the rows, as once, few or many counts, or as a class when the clone is expanded.

v_gene: TRBV7-8; j_gene: TRBJ1-4; abundance: -; d_gene: TRBD1; CDR3nt: TGTGCCAGCAGCTGGGACAGGGACGGGGCGGTTGAAAAACTGTTTTTT; CDR3aa: CASSWDRDGAVEKLFF
v_gene: TRBV15; j_gene: TRBJ1-4; abundance: -; d_gene: -; CDR3nt: TGTGCCACCAGCAGAGCCCGTCCTGGACAGTCTAATAATGAAAAACTGTTTTTT; CDR3aa: CATSRARPGQSNNEKLFF
v_gene: TRBV2; j_gene: TRBJ1-2; abundance: -; d_gene: -; CDR3nt: TGTGCCAGCACGGGGACTAACTATGGCTACACCTTC; CDR3aa: CASTGTNYGYTF
v_gene: TRBV6-2/TRBV6-3; j_gene: TRBJ2-1; abundance: -; d_gene: -; CDR3nt: TGTGCCAGCAGGCCTATAAGAGGCAATGAGCAGTTCTTC; CDR3aa: CASRPIRGNEQFF
v_gene: TRBV28; j_gene: TRBJ2-7; abundance: few; d_gene: -; CDR3nt: TGTGCCAGCAGTTACCTGCGGAACTCACCGGAGCAGTACTTC; CDR3aa: CASSYLRNSPEQYF
v_gene: TRBV2; j_gene: TRBJ2-7; abundance: -; d_gene: -; CDR3nt: TGTGCCAGCAGTGACAGGGTCTACGAGCAGTACTTC; CDR3aa: CASSDRVYEQYF
v_gene: TRBV6-5; j_gene: TRBJ1-5; abundance: -; d_gene: -; CDR3nt: TGTGCCAGCAGACAGGGCGATCAGCCCCAGCATTTT; CDR3aa: CASRQGDQPQHF
v_gene: TRBV2; j_gene: TRBJ1-5; abundance: -; d_gene: TRBD1; CDR3nt: TGTGCCAGCAGTTGGGGACAGGGGTCGCTCCGGCGTCAGCCCCAGCATTTT; CDR3aa: CASSWGQGSLRRQPQHF
v_gene: TRBV10-3; j_gene: TRBJ2-1; abundance: -; d_gene: TRBD1; CDR3nt: TGTGCCATCAGCGGACAGGGGGCGGGTAATGAGCAGTTCTTC; CDR3aa: CAISGQGAGNEQFF
v_gene: TRBV4-1; j_gene: TRBJ2-2; abundance: -; d_gene: TRBD1; CDR3nt: TGCGCCAGCAGCCCGGACAGGGTAACGACGAACACCGGGGAGCTGTTTTTT; CDR3aa: CASSPDRVTTNTGELFF
v_gene: TRBV28; j_gene: TRBJ1-6; abundance: -; d_gene: TRBD1; CDR3nt: TGTGCCAGCAGACAGGGACAGCCCAATTCACCCCTCCACTTT; CDR3aa: CASRQGQPNSPLHF
v_gene: TRBV28; j_gene: TRBJ1-6; abundance: few; d_gene: -; CDR3nt: TGTGCCAGCCTAGCTCTCACAGGGAACATGGGTGGTTCACCCCTCCACTTT; CDR3aa: CASLALTGNMGGSPLHF
v_gene: TRBV7-3; j_gene: TRBJ2-7; abundance: -; d_gene: TRBD1; CDR3nt: TGTGCCAGCAGCGCCACAGGGGACTCCTACGAGCAGTACTTC; CDR3aa: CASSATGDSYEQYF
v_gene: TRBV12-3/TRBV12-4; j_gene: TRBJ1-4; abundance: -; d_gene: -; CDR3nt: TGTGCCAGCAGTTACAGGAATGAAAAACTGTTTTTT; CDR3aa: CASSYRNEKLFF
v_gene: TRBV6-1; j_gene: TRBJ1-3; abundance: -; d_gene: TRBD1; CDR3nt: TGTGCCAGCAGTGAATCAGGGGGCAGCTCTGGAAACACCATATATTTT; CDR3aa: CASSESGGSSGNTIYF
v_gene: TRBV7-9; j_gene: TRBJ1-5; abundance: -; d_gene: -; CDR3nt: TGTGCCAGCAGCTTAGACAGGGAGGGATTTCGGAGGCCCCAGCATTTT; CDR3aa: CASSLDREGFRRPQHF
v_gene: TRBV5-8; j_gene: TRBJ1-2; abundance: -; d_gene: TRBD1; CDR3nt: TGTGCCAGCAGCTCCCCGGGACAGGGGGCTGGGGGCTACACCTTC; CDR3aa: CASSSPGQGAGGYTF
v_gene: TRBV6-5; j_gene: TRBJ1-3; abundance: -; d_gene: TRBD1; CDR3nt: TGTGCCAGCAGAACCAACAGGGGGCTTGGAAACACCATATATTTT; CDR3aa: CASRTNRGLGNTIYF
v_gene: TRBV19; j_gene: TRBJ2-5; abundance: -; d_gene: -; CDR3nt: TGTGCCAGTAGCACAAACCCCCGGGAAGAGACCCAGTACTTC; CDR3aa: CASSTNPREETQYF
v_gene: TRBV5-1; j_gene: TRBJ1-1; abundance: -; d_gene: TRBD1; CDR3nt: TGCGCCAGCAGCTTAGGGGGCGCTGGGACTGAAGCTTTCTTT; CDR3aa: CASSLGGAGTEAFF
v_gene: TRBV2; j_gene: TRBJ1-2; abundance: -; d_gene: TRBD1; CDR3nt: TGTGCCAGCAGGGGGACAGGGGTCTATGGCTACACCTTC; CDR3aa: CASRGTGVYGYTF
v_gene: TRBV7-2; j_gene: TRBJ2-2; abundance: -; d_gene: -; CDR3nt: TGTGCCAGCAGTCGGACAGTGACGAACACCGGGGAGCTGTTTTTT; CDR3aa: CASSRTVTNTGELFF
v_gene: TRBV27; j_gene: TRBJ2-1; abundance: -; d_gene: -; CDR3nt: TGTGCCAGCAGCCGCATAGCGGAGGGGAGCTCCTACAATGAGCAGTTCTTC; CDR3aa: CASSRIAEGSSYNEQFF
v_gene: TRBV7-9; j_gene: TRBJ2-6; abundance: few; d_gene: TRBD2; CDR3nt: TGTGCCAGCAGCTACGGGAGGACGGCCTTAACTGGGGCCAACGTCCTGACTTTC; CDR3aa: CASSYGRTALTGANVLTF
v_gene: TRBV30; j_gene: TRBJ1-2; abundance: -; d_gene: -; CDR3nt: TGTGCCTGGAGTGTAGTACAGGGACGTGGCTACACCTTC; CDR3aa: CAWSVVQGRGYTF
v_gene: TRBV6-6; j_gene: TRBJ1-1; abundance: -; d_gene: -; CDR3nt: TGTGCCAGCAACACTCAGACAGGAACAGAAGCTTTCTTT; CDR3aa: CASNTQTGTEAFF
v_gene: TRBV5-1; j_gene: TRBJ2-7; abundance: -; d_gene: TRBD2; CDR3nt: TGCGCCAGCAGCTTGGAGCTTGGCAGCGGGGGGGAGCAGTACTTC; CDR3aa: CASSLELGSGGEQYF
v_gene: TRBV7-2; j_gene: TRBJ2-7; abundance: -; d_gene: TRBD2; CDR3nt: TGTGCCAGCAGCATGACTAGCGGGGACGGCTCCTACGAGCAGTACTTC; CDR3aa: CASSMTSGDGSYEQYF
v_gene: TRBV20-1; j_gene: TRBJ2-7; abundance: -; d_gene: TRBD1; CDR3nt: TGCAGTGCTAGTGGGACAGGGGGCGCGAAGAGCTCCTACGAGCAGTACTTC; CDR3aa: CSASGTGGAKSSYEQYF
v_gene: TRBV11-2; j_gene: TRBJ1-1; abundance: once; d_gene: -; CDR3nt: TGTGCCAGCAGCTTAGTAGGCCAGGGCGGGGGAGACACTGAAGCTTTCTTT; CDR3aa: CASSLVGQGGGDTEAFF
v_gene: TRBV7-9; j_gene: TRBJ2-7; abundance: -; d_gene: TRBD1; CDR3nt: TGTGCCAGCAGCTTAGTGGACAGGGCCTACGAGCAGTACTTC; CDR3aa: CASSLVDRAYEQYF
v_gene: TRBV18; j_gene: TRBJ1-3; abundance: -; d_gene: -; CDR3nt: TGTGCCAGCTCACCACCGGCCAGGGGCTCTGGAAACACCATATATTTT; CDR3aa: CASSPPARGSGNTIYF
v_gene: TRBV6-1; j_gene: TRBJ2-5; abundance: -; d_gene: -; CDR3nt: TGTGCCAGCAGTGAAGGGCGGGTAGGAGAGACCCAGTACTTC; CDR3aa: CASSEGRVGETQYF
v_gene: TRBV7-3; j_gene: TRBJ2-3; abundance: -; d_gene: TRBD2; CDR3nt: TGTGCCAGCAGCTCCCCGGGACTAGCGGGGGGAGGAGATACGCAGTATTTT; CDR3aa: CASSSPGLAGGGDTQYF
v_gene: TRBV18; j_gene: TRBJ2-5; abundance: -; d_gene: TRBD2; CDR3nt: TGTGCCAGCTCGCTTGCGATAGCGGGGGGGCGTCAAGAGACCCAGTACTTC; CDR3aa: CASSLAIAGGRQETQYF
v_gene: TRBV15; j_gene: TRBJ1-2; abundance: -; d_gene: TRBD1; CDR3nt: TGTGCCACCAGCAGGGAAGACAGGGCTAGCGGCTACACCTTC; CDR3aa: CATSREDRASGYTF
v_gene: TRBV9; j_gene: TRBJ1-2; abundance: -; d_gene: -; CDR3nt: TGTGCCAGCAGCGTAGGGGGCGACTATGGCTACACCTTC; CDR3aa: CASSVGGDYGYTF
v_gene: TRBV28; j_gene: TRBJ2-7; abundance: -; d_gene: -; CDR3nt: TGTGCCAGCAGTTTAACAGGTCCTAACGAGCAGTACTTC; CDR3aa: CASSLTGPNEQYF
v_gene: TRBV12-3/TRBV12-4; j_gene: TRBJ1-1; abundance: -; d_gene: -; CDR3nt: TGTGCCAGCAGTTTAAAGGCGGACACTGAAGCTTTCTTT; CDR3aa: CASSLKADTEAFF
v_gene: TRBV5-1; j_gene: TRBJ1-2; abundance: -; d_gene: TRBD1; CDR3nt: TGCGCCAGCAGCTCACAGGGGGCGGCGACTGGCTACACCTTC; CDR3aa: CASSSQGAATGYTF
v_gene: TRBV3-1/TRBV3-2; j_gene: TRBJ1-5; abundance: -; d_gene: TRBD1; CDR3nt: TGTGCCAGCAGCCAAGGGACAGGGCCCAATCAGCCCCAGCATTTT; CDR3aa: CASSQGTGPNQPQHF
v_gene: TRBV6-5; j_gene: TRBJ2-2; abundance: -; d_gene: -; CDR3nt: TGTGCCAGCAGTTACAGGCAGGGAACCGGGGAGCTGTTTTTT; CDR3aa: CASSYRQGTGELFF
v_gene: TRBV6-6; j_gene: TRBJ1-2; abundance: -; d_gene: -; CDR3nt: TGTGCCAGCAGTTACTCAGGGGACTATGGCTACACCTTC; CDR3aa: CASSYSGDYGYTF
v_gene: TRBV19; j_gene: TRBJ1-5; abundance: -; d_gene: TRBD1; CDR3nt: TGTGCCAGTAGTGCAATGGACAGGCCGAAGCAGCCCCAGCATTTT; CDR3aa: CASSAMDRPKQPQHF
v_gene: TRBV28; j_gene: TRBJ1-3; abundance: -; d_gene: -; CDR3nt: TGTGCCAGCAGGGACACCTTAAACACCATATATTTT; CDR3aa: CASRDTLNTIYF
v_gene: TRBV11-3; j_gene: TRBJ2-1; abundance: -; d_gene: TRBD2; CDR3nt: TGTGCCAGCAGCTTCAAGGCGGGAGGGCCAGGGGATGAGCAGTTCTTC; CDR3aa: CASSFKAGGPGDEQFF
v_gene: TRBV2; j_gene: TRBJ2-2; abundance: -; d_gene: -; CDR3nt: TGTGCCAGCAGTGAAGTCGGCGGGTCAGGGGAGCTGTTTTTT; CDR3aa: CASSEVGGSGELFF
v_gene: TRBV19; j_gene: TRBJ2-5; abundance: -; d_gene: -; CDR3nt: TGTGCCAGTAGTGACCGGGACACCTTAGAGACCCAGTACTTC; CDR3aa: CASSDRDTLETQYF
v_gene: TRBV7-9; j_gene: TRBJ1-5; abundance: few; d_gene: TRBD1; CDR3nt: TGTGCCAGCAGCAACGGACAGGGGAATCAGCCCCAGCATTTT; CDR3aa: CASSNGQGNQPQHF
v_gene: TRBV19; j_gene: TRBJ1-4; abundance: -; d_gene: TRBD1; CDR3nt: TGTGCCAGTAGTATCCGCCGTGCAGGGGGGAAGGAAAAACTGTTTTTT; CDR3aa: CASSIRRAGGKEKLFF
v_gene: TRBV24-1; j_gene: TRBJ2-1; abundance: -; d_gene: TRBD1; CDR3nt: TGTGCCACCAGTGGGGGGACAGGGCGTAGCTCCTACAATGAGCAGTTCTTC; CDR3aa: CATSGGTGRSSYNEQFF
v_gene: TRBV4-3; j_gene: TRBJ2-3; abundance: -; d_gene: -; CDR3nt: TGCGCCAGCAGCCCGGGTCCTAGACTAGAAAGCACAGATACGCAGTATTTT; CDR3aa: CASSPGPRLESTDTQYF
v_gene: TRBV28; j_gene: TRBJ1-2; abundance: few; d_gene: -; CDR3nt: TGTGCCAGCAGTTTGACAGGTCGTGGCTACACCTTC; CDR3aa: CASSLTGRGYTF